The next 30 T cell receptor beta chains were all read from a single sample in a study of T cell repertoires in cytomegalovirus infection. TCRdb fed the reads into MiXCR, producing one record per CDR3 protein. In the table there are some 7,600 distinct CDR3 sequences, 45% to 50% of which are singletons. Their cognate antigens are unknown. Sequences were obtained from PBMCs, sequenced either directly or after in vitro stimulation (not recorded which). The receptors come from a human donor in good health (CMV status not recorded). Some clones in this sample may be carry-over from other donors' samples.

This chain links TRBV2 with TRBJ2-7, with D possibly matching TRBD2 (5 bases). V was shortened by 7 bases and J by 7 bases, with 17 bases between the two germline ends. The CDR3 sequence is 13 residues long. Germline V gives CDR1 SNHLY, CDR2 FYNNEI. The CDR3 reads CASTRGNLNEQYF. DNA of the CDR3: TGTGCCAGCACTCGGGGAAATTTGAATGAGCAGTACTTC.

This clonotype was detected many times. The rearrangement uses TRBV6-1 and TRBJ2-7; D possibly corresponds to TRBD2 (5 bases). The germline CDR1 and CDR2 sequences are MNHNS and SASEGT. V dropped 2 bases and J dropped 2 bases, with 16 bases sitting between them. CDR3 length: 16 residues. The CDR3 is CASSESGLAWPYEQYF. Here the CDR3 DNA reads TGTGCCAGCAGTGAATCCGGACTCGCCTGGCCCTACGAGCAGTACTTC.

This chain joins TRBV29-1 and TRBJ2-7; maybe TRBD2 (5 bases). Deletions cut 6 bases from V and 2 bases from J, with 11 bases between. In germline, CDR1 is SQVTM, CDR2 ANQGSEA. The CDR3 runs 12 residues. The chain's CDR3 is CSVASGAYEQYF. As DNA, the CDR3 is TGCAGCGTAGCGTCCGGGGCCTACGAGCAGTACTTC.

As regards this clonotype: The junction shows a germline mismatch at one end, possibly a read error. The chain couples TRBV7-6 to TRBJ1-5; no definite D call. Germline V gene sequence: CDR1 SGHVS, CDR2 FNYEAQ. CDR3 length equals 15 residues. CDR3 region: CSSSPSTYSNQPQHF. CDR3 DNA sequence: TGTTCCAGCAGCCCCTCAACATACAGCAATCAGCCCCAGCACTTT.

The chain uses TRBV28 and TRBJ2-1; D is undetermined. Trimming took off 7 bases at V and 9 bases at J, with 19 bases between the two ends. Germline lookup yields CDR1 MDHEN and CDR2 SYDVKM. This CDR3 comprises 14 residues. The CDR3 bases are TGTGCCAGCACCCCACCCCCCGGGTGGGCTGAGCAGTTCTTC. Amino acid sequence: CASTPPPGWAEQFF.

To note about this clonotype: A much bigger clone sits one base away, suggesting this may be a read error. Because it lacks the conserved phenylalanine or tryptophan at the end, this CDR3 is likely a read error. V usage is TRBV7-2 and J usage is TRBJ1-1, with a tentative D call TRBD1 (5 bases). The V gene's germline CDR1 is SGHTA and CDR2 FQGNSA. Deletions cut 3 bases from V and 6 bases from J, with 17 bases between. CDR3 length: 15 residues. As DNA, the CDR3 is TGTGCCAGCAGCTTTCCCGACAGTCGACGGGCTGAAGCTTTCTGT. Protein sequence: CASSFPDSRRAEAFC.

The chain carries TRBV7-9 and TRBJ1-1; D perhaps matches TRBD1 (5 bases). Germline CDR1 reads SEHNR; CDR2 reads FQNEAQ (reference sequence). Trimming left V 6 bases short and J 3 bases short, with 14 bases between. The CDR3 length is 14 residues. The CDR3 coding sequence is TGTGCCAGCAGTCTCAGGGTGGGGGACACTGAAGCTTTCTTT. It translates to CASSLRVGDTEAFF.

A remark on this clonotype: One end of the junction fails to match germline, which may point to a read error. This rearrangement joins TRBV6-1 to TRBJ1-5; 8 nucleotides align to TRBD1. Germline CDR1 reads MNHNS; CDR2 reads SASEGT. The CDR3 sequence is 15 residues long. CDR3 amino acids: CATGRRQGNNHPQHF. The CDR3 nucleotides read TGTGCCACAGGCCGCCGACAGGGGAACAATCATCCCCAGCATTTT.

On this clonotype itself: The missing conserved phenylalanine or tryptophan at the end of this CDR3 makes a read error likely. No DNA is shown, since the ends of the CDR3 on it are uncertain; the CDR3 is the one TCRdb lists. The chain uses TRBV27 and TRBJ1-2; TRBD1 is the table's D call, not checked against the DNA. The CDR3 has 14 residues if both end residues are counted. Germline V gives CDR1 MNHEY, CDR2 SMNVEV (reference sequence). CDR3 amino acids: CARSVQGANYGYNL.

Of note for this clonotype: At one boundary the junction diverges from the germline segment, which might be a read error. The genes are TRBV12-3 or TRBV12-4 and TRBJ1-1; 7 nucleotides align to TRBD1. CDR3 size: 15 residues. The DNA of the CDR3 is TGTGCCAGTAGCCCCACGACAGGGTTTAACACTGAAGATTTCTTT. Translating it yields CASSPTTGFNTEDFF.

This clonotype was seen just once. The rearrangement uses TRBV27 and TRBJ1-1; tentative D call: TRBD1 (5 bases). The V and J ends lost 6 bases and 0 bases respectively, with 11 bases between them. This CDR3 contains 14 residues. The germline gives CDR1 MNHEY, CDR2 SMNVEV (reference sequence). This CDR3 is CASRLRGLNTEAFF. DNA for the CDR3: TGTGCCAGCAGACTGCGGGGGTTGAACACTGAAGCTTTCTTT.

This sequence joins TRBV7-8 and TRBJ1-5; D is perhaps TRBD1 (6 bases). The CDR3 totals 17 residues. Trimming left V 3 bases short and J 0 bases short, with 15 bases between. Germline V gives CDR1 SGHVS, CDR2 FQNEAQ. The CDR3 loop is CASSLPRDTDSNQPQHF. The CDR3 nucleotides read TGTGCCAGCAGCTTGCCCAGGGACACCGATAGCAATCAGCCCCAGCATTTT.

This clonotype came up a few times. The genes are TRBV3-1 and TRBJ1-4; perhaps TRBD1 as D (6 bases). Germline CDR1 is LGHDT and CDR2 is YNNKEL (reference sequence). The CDR3 totals 17 residues. V was cut by 4 bases and J by 0 bases, with 15 bases left in between. As DNA, the CDR3 is TGTGCCAGCAGCCTTTTCTTACAGGGTGCAACTAATGAAAAACTGTTTTTT. Protein sequence: CASSLFLQGATNEKLFF. The full variable domain, rest sourced from reference TRBV3-1 and TRBJ1-4, is DTAVSQTPKYLVTQMGNDKSIKCEQNLGHDTMYWYKQDSKKFLKIMFSYNNKELIINETVPNRFSPKSPDKAHLNLHINSLELGDSAVYFCASSLFLQGATNEKLFFGSGTQLSVL.

Concerning this clonotype: It may be a read error: a sequence one base away is much more abundant. The chain links TRBV25-1 to TRBJ1-1; D call uncertain. CDR3 length: 12 residues. V was shortened by 3 bases and J by 3 bases, with 5 bases between the two germline ends. Per germline, CDR1 MGHDK and CDR2 SYGVNS. This CDR3 reads CASSDLDTEAFF. Written as DNA, the CDR3 is TGTGCCAGCAGTGATCTGGACACTGAAGCTTTCTTT.

This clonotype was picked up a small number of times. It is likely a read error, because the conserved phenylalanine at the end of the CDR3 is missing. The J gene is TRBJ2-3, the V gene TRBV27; D unresolved. The CDR3 extends over 10 amino acids. The V and J ends lost 9 bases and 5 bases respectively, with 6 bases between them. The germline gives CDR1 MNHEY, CDR2 SMNVEV (reference sequence). The CDR3 loop reads CASHLDTQYL. CDR3 DNA sequence: TGTGCCAGTCACTTAGATACGCAGTATTTG.

This clonotype was counted between two and nine times. V usage is TRBV12-5 and J usage is TRBJ1-1, with D tentatively TRBD1 (6 bases). The V and J ends lost 3 bases and 8 bases respectively, with 10 bases between them. The CDR3 is made up of 12 amino acids. Germline CDR1 reads LGHNT; CDR2 reads FRNRAP. CDR3 protein: CASGFPGTEAFF. In DNA form, the CDR3 reads TGTGCTAGTGGTTTCCCGGGGACAGAAGCTTTCTTT.

The chain employs TRBV27 and TRBJ1-5, with D maybe TRBD1 (5 bases). CDR1 MNHEY and CDR2 SMNVEV come from the germline V gene (reference sequence). CDR3 length equals 12 residues. Trimming left V 3 bases short and J 7 bases short, with 7 bases between. The CDR3 here is CASSFKGQPQHF. The CDR3 DNA sequence: TGTGCCAGCAGTTTTAAGGGGCAGCCCCAGCATTTT.

The chain combines TRBV12-3 or TRBV12-4 with TRBJ1-4; no clear D gene. CDR3 length equals 15 residues. The ends were cut back, 6 bases at V and 0 bases at J, with 11 bases in the middle. Written as DNA, the CDR3 is TGTGCCAGCAGCAACCAACGTGCAACTAATGAAAAACTGTTTTTT. Residues: CASSNQRATNEKLFF.

The rearrangement uses TRBV11-2 and TRBJ2-2; D gene unclear. The germline V gene encodes CDR1 SGHAT and CDR2 FQNNGV. V shed 2 bases and J shed 5 bases, with 9 bases lying between them. CDR3 length equals 14 residues. CDR3 nucleotide sequence: TGTGCCAGCAGCTTACTCGTTGGAACCGGGGAGCTGTTTTTT. This gives the protein CASSLLVGTGELFF.

In nucleotides, the CDR3 is TGTGCCAGCGGTAGTTACAAGGGTCGGGGGGAAGAGACCCAGTACTTC. Its protein product is CASGSYKGRGEETQYF. The rearrangement uses TRBV6-5 and TRBJ2-5; 7 bases align to TRBD2. V dropped 8 bases and J dropped 3; count of bases not matched to a gene: 15. The CDR3 covers 16 residues. Germline V gene lookup returns CDR1 MNHEY and CDR2 SVGAGI.

This clonotype has just a few counts. This chain connects TRBV7-2 to TRBJ2-7; TRBD2 aligns across 8 bases. CDR3 length: 16 amino acids. CDR1 and CDR2 from the germline V gene are SGHTA and FQGNSA. V was clipped by 1 base and J by 0 bases; unmatched bases: 5. CDR3 DNA sequence: TGTGCCAGCAGCTTAGTAGTAGCGGGGAACTCCTACGAGCAGTACTTC. Translating gives CASSLVVAGNSYEQYF.

The chain has TRBV11-2 and TRBJ1-2, with D unclear. Trimming stripped 1 base from V and 2 bases from J, with 11 bases between. The CDR3 consists of 15 residues. Germline assignment: CDR1 SGHAT and CDR2 FQNNGV. Written as DNA, the CDR3 is TGTGCCAGCAGCTTAGTCGTCCGGCAGAACTATGGCTACACCTTC. Translated: CASSLVVRQNYGYTF.

The chain links TRBV5-4 to TRBJ1-6, with TRBD1 matching over 8 bases. V dropped 3 bases and J dropped 7; count of bases not matched to a gene: 3. The CDR3 has 14 amino acids. The germline gives CDR1 SGHNT, CDR2 YYREEE (reference sequence). This CDR3 is CASSYDRGNSPLHF. The CDR3 DNA is TGTGCCAGCAGCTACGACAGGGGAAATTCACCCCTCCACTTT. Variable domain in full (rest from reference TRBV5-4 and TRBJ1-6): ETGVTQSPTHLIKTRGQQVTLRCSSQSGHNTVSWYQQALGQGPQFIFQYYREEENGRGNFPPRFSGLQFPNYSSELNVNALELDDSALYLCASSYDRGNSPLHFGNGTRLTVT.

The chain employs TRBV9 and TRBJ2-5; 8 bases align to TRBD1. Germline loops: CDR1 SGDLS, CDR2 YYNGEE. With V trimmed by 0 bases and J by 0 bases, 7 bases remained unmatched. The CDR3 extends over 17 amino acids. CDR3 DNA: TGTGCCAGCAGCGTAGCAGGCACAGGGGGAGACCAAGAGACCCAGTACTTC. Translating gives CASSVAGTGGDQETQYF. The whole variable domain, remainder taken from reference TRBV9 and TRBJ2-5, is DSGVTQTPKHLITATGQRVTLRCSPRSGDLSVYWYQQSLDQGLQFLIQYYNGEERAKGNILERFSAQQFPDLHSELNLSSLELGDSALYFCASSVAGTGGDQETQYFGPGTRLLVL.

The chain uses TRBV7-2 and TRBJ2-4, with 7 bases identical to TRBD1. V lost 3 bases and J lost 7; bases outside the gene matches: 24. CDR3 length: 20 amino acids. Germline V gene sequence: CDR1 SGHTA, CDR2 FQGNSA. The CDR3, as DNA: TGTGCCAGCAGCTTTACCGGGGACAGCGGCCTACCGACCTCAAGGAACATTCAGTACTTC. It yields the protein CASSFTGDSGLPTSRNIQYF.

This clonotype showed up just a few times. No conserved phenylalanine or tryptophan is present at the end of the CDR3, so a read error is the likely explanation. The chain is built from TRBV7-2 and TRBJ1-2, with a possible D match to TRBD1 (6 bases). V was clipped by 1 base and J by 7 bases, with 28 bases between them. This CDR3 region has 19 residues. The germline CDR1 and CDR2 sequences are SGHTA and FQGNSA. This CDR3 is CASSLGDVTPTGLGSGYTC. Here the CDR3 DNA reads TGTGCCAGCAGCTTAGGTGACGTCACTCCTACAGGGTTGGGTAGTGGCTACACCTGC.

Details on this clonotype: The CDR3 end shows no conserved phenylalanine or tryptophan, and so a read error is likely. No DNA is shown, since the ends of the CDR3 on it are uncertain; the CDR3 is the one TCRdb lists. The CDR3 spells CDRRIQGANYGYTC. V gene TRBV27 combines with J gene TRBJ1-2; the DNA was not used to check the table's D call, TRBD1. CDR1 and CDR2 (germline): MNHEY, SMNVEV (reference sequence). From its first to its last residue, the CDR3 has 14 amino acids.

This clonotype was seen more than once but under ten times. The CDR3 sequence: CASSPTGVGDEGYTF. The CDR3 DNA reads TGCGCCAGCAGCCCGACCGGTGTGGGGGATGAAGGCTACACCTTC. V usage is TRBV5-1 and J usage is TRBJ1-2, with a possible D match to TRBD1 (5 bases). The CDR3 spans 15 residues. V gave up 4 bases and J gave up 8 bases, with 21 bases separating them. From germline, CDR1 is SGHRS and CDR2 YFSETQ.

On this clonotype itself: Mismatch with germline at one junction end may stem from a read error. CDR3 region: CASSLQVSKQGTEALF. CDR3 sequence (DNA): TGTGCCAGCAGCCTCCAGGTTTCCAAACAGGGCACGGAAGCTTTATTT. This rearrangement joins TRBV12-3 or TRBV12-4 to TRBJ1-1; TRBD1 is a possible D gene (6 bases). This CDR3 has 16 amino acids.

V is TRBV6-5 and J is TRBJ1-5; D is perhaps TRBD1 (6 bases). The V gene's germline CDR1 is MNHEY and CDR2 SVGAGI. This CDR3 is 15 amino acids long. V dropped 10 bases and J dropped 3 bases, with 19 bases sitting between them. The CDR3 DNA sequence: TGTGCCACAGGCCGCCTTCAGGGGACCAATCAGCCCCAGCATTTT. It encodes CATGRLQGTNQPQHF.